Given below is one T cell receptor beta chain in context. The sample is drawn from a study of CD8 T cells in ankylosing spondylitis. There are 11 residues in the CDR3. CDR1 and CDR2 (germline): SEHNR, FQNEAQ (reference sequence). The V end was cut by 4 bases, the J end by 10 bases, with 10 bases between. In TCRdb, the 5' RACE reads were re-called with MiXCR into one record per CDR3 protein. The sample holds 100,000 to 150,000 distinct CDR3 sequences, roughly 13% seen once. The sample comprised blood, either unsorted or a sorted T cell fraction (not recorded which). This chain links TRBV7-9 with TRBJ1-1; D remains unclear. The receptor comes from a female donor with ankylosing spondylitis or in good health (not recorded which). CDR3 DNA sequence: TGTGCCAGCAGCTCGGACGGTGGAGCTTTCTTT. This codes for CASSSDGGAFF.